The clone carrying this T cell receptor (beta chain) was observed a few times. Its specificity is not known. These data are taken from a study of identical twins. Overall study findings and caveats: Some out-of-frame alpha sequences were shared by twins, and these showed excess low generation probability. Cord blood beta clonotypes that were abundant carried fewer insertions, and memory repertoires showed no such trend.

Trimming pared 1 base from V and 11 bases from J, leaving 12 bases between. Germline CDR1 is LGHDT and CDR2 is YNNKEL (reference sequence). The length of the CDR3 is 13 residues. TCRdb fed the 5' RACE reads into MiXCR, producing one record per CDR3 protein. Of roughly 1,500,000 distinct CDR3 sequences listed, about 31% are singletons. Sequencing was performed on cord blood. This receptor was obtained from a newborn girl in good health. The J gene is TRBJ2-1, the V gene TRBV3-1; D gene uncertain. CDR3 protein: CASSQVAGSKQFF. The CDR3 DNA reads TGTGCCAGCAGCCAAGTCGCTGGCAGCAAGCAGTTCTTC.